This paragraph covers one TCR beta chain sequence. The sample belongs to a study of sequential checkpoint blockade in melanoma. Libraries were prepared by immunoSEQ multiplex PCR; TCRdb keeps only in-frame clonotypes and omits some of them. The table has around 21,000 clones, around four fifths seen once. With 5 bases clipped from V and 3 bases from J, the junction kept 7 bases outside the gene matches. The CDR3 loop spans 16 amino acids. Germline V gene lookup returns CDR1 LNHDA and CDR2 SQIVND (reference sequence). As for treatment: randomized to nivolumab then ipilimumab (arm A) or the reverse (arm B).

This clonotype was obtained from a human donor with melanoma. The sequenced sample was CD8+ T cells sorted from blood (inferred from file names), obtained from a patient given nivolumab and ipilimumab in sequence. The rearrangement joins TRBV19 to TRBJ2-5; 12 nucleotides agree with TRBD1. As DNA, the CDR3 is TGTGCCAGTAGTGATCCGGGACAGGGGGCGGAAGAGACCCAGTACTTC. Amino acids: CASSDPGQGAEETQYF.